Listed here are 23 T cell receptor beta chains from one sample, sequenced in a study of tumor-infiltrating lymphocytes in primary liver carcinoma. A constant-region primer primed TCR beta cDNA synthesis from 500 ng of total RNA. Employing slightly modified ARM-PCR, three nested multiplex PCR rounds were run, and these gave rise to the TCR beta libraries. The first two PCR rounds used TRBV1-TRBV30 primers with a Cbeta primer, roughly 10 cycles each. TCRdb re-derived calls from the multiplex PCR reads in MiXCR, one entry per CDR3 protein. The table records 310,000 or so distinct CDR3 sequences, 58% of them present only once. Researchers drew blood RNA from unsorted whole blood and extracted germline DNA as well. The sample taken for sequencing was peripheral blood. Source of these receptors: a woman between 25 and 40 years old with primary liver carcinoma and hepatitis B virus infection.

To note about this clonotype: No conserved phenylalanine or tryptophan ends this CDR3, so it is likely a read error. It is unclear where the CDR3 begins or ends on the DNA, so no DNA is shown, and the CDR3 is as TCRdb lists it. The chain combines TRBV29-1 with TRBJ2-7; the table's D call of TRBD1 was not tested on the DNA. Germline V gene data show CDR1 as SQVTM and CDR2 as ANQGSEA. A total of 12 residues make up the CDR3, ends included. This chain's CDR3 is CSVDTSPGEQYS.

The sample holds many counts of this clonotype. This sequence joins TRBV29-1 and TRBJ1-1, with D uncertain. V gave up 7 bases and J gave up 4 bases, with 19 bases separating them. The V gene's germline CDR1 is SQVTM and CDR2 ANQGSEA. This CDR3 has 14 amino acids. CDR3 amino acids: CSAVGPGGGTEAFF. The CDR3 DNA is TGCAGCGCCGTCGGCCCCGGAGGTGGCACTGAAGCTTTCTTT.

Comment on this clonotype: The junction departs from the called germline gene at one end, perhaps through a read error. V usage is TRBV14 and J usage is TRBJ2-5; D uncertain. Germline assignment: CDR1 SGHDN and CDR2 FVKESK. The CDR3 loop spans 16 amino acids. The CDR3 DNA reads as TGTGCCAACAGCCAATCACGACTGGGATTACAAGAGACCCAGTACTTC. Translation: CANSQSRLGLQETQYF.

As regards this clonotype: The junction and the germline gene differ at one end; a read error may be behind it. The rearrangement links TRBV29-1 to TRBJ2-5; 7 bases align to TRBD2. CDR3 length: 14 amino acids. Germline V gene lookup returns CDR1 SQVTM and CDR2 ANQGSEA. The chain's CDR3 is CSVTGLGGRETQYF. Written as DNA, the CDR3 is TGCAGCGTTACTGGACTAGGTGGTCGGGAGACCCAGTACTTT.

To note about this clonotype: A read error may be the cause here, since a much bigger clone is one base away. The J gene is TRBJ1-2, the V gene TRBV12-3 or TRBV12-4, with D possibly matching TRBD1 (6 bases). The CDR3 consists of 13 residues. With 10 bases removed from V and 7 bases from J, the gap between germline ends came to 19 bases. CDR3 sequence (DNA): TGTGCCATCGAACGGGGGGGCGTAGGTGGCTACACCTTC. It translates to CAIERGGVGGYTF.

This clonotype appeared a single time. This chain links TRBV11-2 with TRBJ2-7; maybe TRBD2 (5 bases). The CDR3 loop spans 15 amino acids. V lost 7 bases and J lost 7, with 23 bases in between. Per the germline V gene, CDR1 is SGHAT and CDR2 is FQNNGV. The chain's CDR3 is CASNPHGGLANEQYF. For the CDR3, the DNA is TGTGCCAGCAACCCACACGGCGGCCTAGCAAATGAGCAGTACTTC.

This clonotype showed up just a few times. Being one base from a much bigger clone, this may be a read error. The J gene is TRBJ2-4, the V gene TRBV12-3 or TRBV12-4; D unresolved. V lost 8 bases and J 9 bases, leaving 8 bases between the germline ends. CDR3 length equals 10 residues. The DNA for the CDR3 is TGTGCCAGCGTGTCATCCATTCAGTACTTC. Amino acids: CASVSSIQYF.

This chain uses TRBV6-5 with TRBJ2-3; D uncertain. The CDR3 sequence is 15 residues long. Germline loops: CDR1 MNHEY, CDR2 SVGAGI. V lost 6 bases and J 2 bases, leaving 15 bases between the germline ends. CDR3 coding DNA: TGTGCCAGCAGCAACGGGCCTCGAGACACAGATACGCAGTATTTT. It yields the protein CASSNGPRDTDTQYF.

Details on this clonotype: Being one base from a much bigger clone, this may be a read error. The V gene is TRBV6-1, the J gene TRBJ1-1; 8 bases align to TRBD1. V dropped 7 bases and J dropped 5; count of bases not matched to a gene: 9. Germline V lookup: CDR1 MNHNS, CDR2 SASEGT. This CDR3 has 14 amino acids. In DNA form, the CDR3 reads TGTGCCAGCACTGGTAAACAGGGGGATACTGAAGCTTTCTTT. Encoded protein: CASTGKQGDTEAFF.

The chain is built from TRBV6-6 and TRBJ2-5; D may match TRBD1 or TRBD2 (6 bases each). V dropped 11 bases and J dropped 5 bases, with 33 bases sitting between them. Looked up from germline, CDR1 is MNHNY and CDR2 is SVGAGI (reference sequence). The CDR3 runs to 18 residues. The CDR3 sequence is CARPRTTGLSPQGETQYF. The DNA of the CDR3 is TGTGCCCGCCCAAGGACTACAGGGTTGTCCCCTCAAGGGGAGACCCAGTACTTC.

The V and J genes are TRBV6-2 or TRBV6-3 and TRBJ2-1, with 9 bases matching TRBD2. This CDR3 has 15 amino acids. Losses at the gene ends were 6 bases for V and 9 bases for J; bases not matched to a gene: 12. Per germline, CDR1 MNHEY and CDR2 SVGEGT. CDR3 sequence: CASRTGTSLNSEQFF. CDR3 coding DNA: TGTGCCAGCAGGACCGGGACTAGCCTAAACAGTGAGCAGTTCTTC.

Worth noting for this clonotype: A junction boundary mismatches the germline segment, possibly from a read error. The V gene is TRBV11-2, the J gene TRBJ2-2; TRBD1 matches 7 bases. This CDR3 is built from 14 residues. Germline V gives CDR1 SGHAT, CDR2 FQNNGV. This chain's CDR3 is CASRNRGGTWELFF. The CDR3 DNA follows: TGTGCCAGCAGAAACAGGGGCGGCACCTGGGAGCTGTTTTTT.

Comment on this clonotype: Mismatch with germline at one junction end may stem from a read error. V and J are TRBV12-5 and TRBJ2-3; 9 bases agree with TRBD1. Looked up from germline, CDR1 is LGHNT and CDR2 is FRNRAP. The CDR3 runs to 16 residues. CDR3 DNA: TGTGTTAGTGGTCGAACCGGACAGGGGACCACAGATACGCAGTATTTT. This encodes CVSGRTGQGTTDTQYF.

As regards this clonotype: The conserved closing phenylalanine or tryptophan is absent in this CDR3, likely reflecting a read error. The DNA is omitted, as the CDR3 cannot be located on it reliably, and the CDR3 follows TCRdb's listing. V is TRBV4-3 and J is TRBJ1-2. The CDR3 sequence runs 14 residues, both termini included. Germline values: CDR1 LGHNA, CDR2 YSLEER. The CDR3 spells CASSAELDIYGYTV.

The J gene is TRBJ2-2, the V gene TRBV10-3, with TRBD2 identical over 8 bases. Losses at the gene ends were 8 bases for V and 1 base for J; bases not matched to a gene: 9. Germline assignment: CDR1 ENHRY and CDR2 SYGVKD. The CDR3 totals 16 residues. CDR3 bases: TGTGCCATCTCTGGGCGGGGGGCGAGGAACACCGGGGAGCTGTTTTTT. Amino acid sequence: CAISGRGARNTGELFF.

The chain carries TRBV29-1 and TRBJ2-7; D ambiguous. Germline lookup yields CDR1 SQVTM and CDR2 ANQGSEA. Trimming pared 0 bases from V and 5 bases from J, leaving 11 bases between. The CDR3 extends over 13 amino acids. In DNA, the CDR3 is TGCAGCGTTGAAGACGGACGGGCCCACGAGCAGTACTTC. This gives the protein CSVEDGRAHEQYF.

This clonotype was counted once. V usage is TRBV11-1 and J usage is TRBJ2-1, with D unresolved. Trimming removed 5 bases from V and 7 bases from J, with 18 bases in between. This CDR3 comprises 15 residues. Germline CDR1 and CDR2: SGHAT and FQDESV (reference sequence). CDR3 in amino acids: CASSPSESRVNEQFF. The CDR3 DNA reads as TGTGCCAGCAGCCCGAGCGAGAGTCGTGTGAATGAGCAGTTCTTC. Full variable domain (rest looked up from reference TRBV11-1 and TRBJ2-1): EAEVAQSPRYKITEKSQAVAFWCDPISGHATLYWYRQILGQGPELLVQFQDESVVDDSQLPKDRFSAERLKGVDSTLKIQPAELGDSAMYLCASSPSESRVNEQFFGPGTRLTVL.

This clonotype was detected only a few times. The chain is built from TRBV5-1 and TRBJ2-7, with TRBD1 as a possible D gene (6 bases). Germline lookup yields CDR1 SGHRS and CDR2 YFSETQ. The CDR3 covers 15 residues. The V gene lost 0 bases and the J gene lost 2 bases, with 12 bases spanning the gap. The CDR3 sequence is CASSLASQGPYEQYF. The CDR3 DNA sequence: TGCGCCAGCAGCTTGGCTTCTCAGGGGCCCTACGAGCAGTACTTC.

The chain combines TRBV14 with TRBJ2-2; possibly TRBD2 for D (5 bases). Germline values: CDR1 SGHDN, CDR2 FVKESK. The V gene lost 6 bases and the J gene lost 1 base, with 9 bases spanning the gap. The CDR3 has 14 residues. The CDR3 reads CASRDWLNTGELFF. CDR3 in DNA: TGTGCCAGCAGGGACTGGTTGAACACCGGGGAGCTGTTTTTT. Using reference TRBV14 and TRBJ2-2 for the parts outside the CDR3, the full variable domain is EAGVTQFPSHSVIEKGQTVTLRCDPISGHDNLYWYRRVMGKEIKFLLHFVKESKQDESGMPNNRFLAERTGGTYSTLKVQPAELEDSGVYFCASRDWLNTGELFFGEGSRLTVL.

The genes are TRBV29-1 and TRBJ1-1; the match to TRBD1 covers 8 bases. Germline V gene lookup returns CDR1 SQVTM and CDR2 ANQGSEA. The trim removed 8 bases at V and 5 bases at J, leaving 16 bases unmatched. The CDR3 totals 15 residues. CDR3 in amino acids: CSTPKVPGGETEAFF. The DNA for the CDR3 is TGCAGCACCCCCAAGGTGCCAGGGGGCGAGACTGAAGCTTTCTTT.

With respect to this clonotype: A clone one base away is much larger, so this may be a read error. The chain has TRBV13 and TRBJ2-6; TRBD1 aligns across 12 bases. CDR3 length: 18 amino acids. Per the germline V gene, CDR1 is PRHDT and CDR2 is FYEKMQ (reference sequence). The CDR3 protein is CASRTRDRGLTGANILTF. In DNA form, the CDR3 reads TGTGCCAGCAGAACCCGGGACAGGGGGCTTACTGGGGCCAACATCCTGACTTTC.

This clonotype was found many times. The chain links TRBV29-1 to TRBJ1-3; D is uncertain. The CDR3 contains 11 residues. With 7 bases removed from V and 3 bases from J, the gap between germline ends came to 7 bases. Germline lookup yields CDR1 SQVTM and CDR2 ANQGSEA. The CDR3 loop is CSGWFGNTIYF. In nucleotides, the CDR3 is TGCAGCGGATGGTTTGGAAACACCATATATTTT.

This clonotype was observed at least ten times. The rearrangement links TRBV6-1 to TRBJ1-2; 7 bases agree with TRBD1. With 0 bases clipped from V and 1 base from J, the junction kept 11 bases outside the gene matches. Germline loops: CDR1 MNHNS, CDR2 SASEGT. The CDR3 runs 18 residues. The CDR3 here is CASSEASPWDRLNYGYTF. The CDR3 nucleotides read TGTGCCAGCAGTGAAGCTTCCCCCTGGGACAGACTTAACTATGGCTACACCTTC.